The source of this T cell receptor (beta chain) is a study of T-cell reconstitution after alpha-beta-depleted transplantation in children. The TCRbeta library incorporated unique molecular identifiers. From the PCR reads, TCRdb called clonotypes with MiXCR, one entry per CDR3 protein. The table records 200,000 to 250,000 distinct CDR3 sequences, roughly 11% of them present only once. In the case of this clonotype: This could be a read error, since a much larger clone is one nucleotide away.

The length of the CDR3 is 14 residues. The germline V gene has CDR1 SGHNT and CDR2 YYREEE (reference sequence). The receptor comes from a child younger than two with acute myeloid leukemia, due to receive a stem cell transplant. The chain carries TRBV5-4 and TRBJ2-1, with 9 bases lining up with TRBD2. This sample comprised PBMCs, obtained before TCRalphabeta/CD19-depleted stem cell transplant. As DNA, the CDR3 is TGTGCCAGCAGCTCTACTAGCGGGCGCAATGAGCACTTCTTC. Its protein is CASSSTSGRNEHFF.